A single sample gave rise to the 20 T cell receptor beta chains below, sequenced in a study of tissue T cells after allogeneic stem cell transplantation (dated by TCRdb to between 2020 and 2023). The library was prepared using the immunoSEQ multiplex PCR assay. The table comes from immuneACCESS by way of TCRdb, which keeps in-frame sequences with V and J called. Part of the clones is missing from these tables; in studies checked, under half for an unresolved V gene and the rest for unknown reasons. This sample comprises 48,000 or so clones, 73% of them detected only once. The ten largest account for approximately 0.72% of the sample. Sequencing was performed on sorted cells pooled from one or two spleens. The receptors originated from a pool of C57BL/6 mice in good health.

To note about this clone: Genes and germline come from the mouse. The CDR3 extends 1 residue past the end of the read, so its final part is completed from the germline J gene. J is TRBJ2-5 and V is TRBV13-2, with 9 positions matching TRBD1. The CDR3 contains 15 residues. CDR1 is NNHNN and CDR2 is SYGAGS in the germline V gene (reference sequence). The V gene end was trimmed by 1 base and the J gene end by 6 bases; junction bases not matched to a gene: 6. The sequenced part of the CDR3 DNA is TGTGCCAGCGGTGATTACACAGGGGGCCGGGACACCCAGTAC. Translating gives CASGDYTGGRDTQY. The entire CDR3 sequence reads CASGDYTGGRDTQYF.

In regard to this clone: Here the gene names and germline are mouse. The sequence runs out 1 residue before the end of the CDR3; the remainder is reconstructed from the germline J gene. Other DNA sequences in this sample translate to the same CDR3. The chain joins TRBV13-1 to TRBJ1-2; D is uncertain. The CDR3 contains 13 residues. V shed 0 bases and J shed 2 bases, with 5 bases lying between them. Germline V gives CDR1 NSHNY, CDR2 SYGAGN. The CDR3 spells CASSDGRNSDYTF. The CDR3 DNA, read in part, is TGTGCCAGCAGTGATGGGAGGAACTCCGACTACACC.

Worth noting for this clone: The germline and genes are mouse ones. The read is 1 residue too short to cover the CDR3 end, so that end is filled in from the germline J gene. The rearrangement uses TRBV4 and TRBJ1-4, with D perhaps matching TRBD1 (6 bases). The V gene lost 6 bases and the J gene lost 4 bases, with 12 bases spanning the gap. The germline V gene has CDR1 LGHDT and CDR2 YNNKQL (reference sequence). The CDR3 runs 14 residues. CDR3 residues: CASSPGTNNERLFF. The CDR3 DNA, read in part, is TGTGCCAGCAGTCCCGGGACAAACAACGAAAGATTATTT.

With regard to this clone: Germline and genes here are mouse. Coverage ceases 1 residue before the CDR3 finishes, and the germline J gene fills in the end. V gene TRBV17 combines with J gene TRBJ2-7; 11 bases fit TRBD2. This CDR3 comprises 14 residues. From germline, CDR1 is MNHDT and CDR2 YYDKIL. The ends lost 3 bases at V and 4 bases at J; junction bases unmatched: 2. The CDR3 bases that were read are TGTGCTAGCAGTAGTGGGGACTGGGGGTATGAACAGTAC. As protein: CASSSGDWGYEQY. From start to end, the CDR3 is CASSSGDWGYEQYF.

This clone appeared a single time. The genes are named according to mouse. Sequencing ends 1 residue short of the CDR3 end; the germline J gene provides the rest. The chain carries TRBV14 and TRBJ2-1; TRBD1 matches at 10 bases. The V and J ends lost 5 bases and 6 bases, in that order; junction bases with no gene match: 5. The germline gives CDR1 SGHDT, CDR2 FRDEAV. This CDR3 spans 14 amino acids. The CDR3 DNA, read in part, is TGTGCCAGCAGCCGGGACAGGGGAGGTGCTGAGCAGTTC. Translated, it gives CASSRDRGGAEQF. The entire CDR3 protein reads CASSRDRGGAEQFF.

A word on this clone: The gene symbols are mouse symbols. The read terminates 1 residue ahead of where the CDR3 ends, so the germline J gene completes it. The J gene is TRBJ2-7, the V gene TRBV19; TRBD1 might be the D (5 bases). CDR1 is FNHDT and CDR2 is SITEND in the germline V gene (reference sequence). The CDR3 totals 12 residues. V lost 2 bases to trimming and J lost 4 bases, with 7 bases between them. The DNA read from the CDR3 is TGTGCCAGCAGTATTAAGGGGTATGAACAGTAC. Translation gives CASSIKGYEQY. The whole CDR3 sequence is CASSIKGYEQYF. Looking up the rest from reference TRBV19 and TRBJ2-7 gives the full variable domain: GGIITQTPKFLIGQEGQKLTLKCQQNFNHDTMYWYRQDSGKGLRLIYYSITENDLQKGDLSEGYDASREKKSSFSLTVTSAQKNEMAVFLCASSIKGYEQYFGPGTRLTVL.

With regard to this clone: Mouse germline and gene names are used. The sequence runs out 1 residue before the end of the CDR3; the remainder is reconstructed from the germline J gene. The chain carries TRBV14 and TRBJ2-7; 7 positions match TRBD1. The CDR3 has 15 amino acids. From germline, CDR1 is SGHDT and CDR2 FRDEAV. V shed 5 bases, J shed 0 bases, and the junction held 8 bases outside the gene matches. The sequenced CDR3 bases are TGTGCCAGCAGCCTCCGGGACAGCAGCTCCTATGAACAGTAC. Translation gives CASSLRDSSSYEQY. The CDR3 in full is CASSLRDSSSYEQYF.

On this clone: The gene names given are mouse names. With the read ending 1 residue before the CDR3 end, the germline J gene is used to fill in that end. The same CDR3 can be traced to other DNA sequences in this sample. The chain combines TRBV4 with TRBJ2-4; unclear D gene. Between the trimmed V and J ends, which lost 4 bases and 0 bases, there was a span of 5 bases. The CDR3 spans 13 residues. Germline-derived CDR1 and CDR2 are LGHDT and YNNKQL (reference sequence). The CDR3 loop reads CASSLNSQNTLYF. The sequenced CDR3 bases are TGTGCCAGCAGCTTAAATAGTCAAAACACCTTGTAC.

Remarks on this clone: The germline and genes are mouse ones. The read ends 1 residue shy of where the CDR3 ends; the end is completed using the germline J gene. The chain combines TRBV13-1 with TRBJ2-1; 11 nucleotides line up with TRBD2. The CDR3 length is 16 residues. CDR1 NSHNY and CDR2 SYGAGN come from the germline V gene. Trimming at V came to 5 bases and at J to 1 base, leaving 5 bases not matched to a gene. The CDR3 bases that were read are TGTGCCAGCAGACCGGGACTGGGGGAGAACTATGCTGAGCAGTTC. This gives the protein CASRPGLGENYAEQF. The full CDR3 protein reads CASRPGLGENYAEQFF.

Comment on this clone: Any gene name here is a mouse gene name. The read gets to within 1 residue of the CDR3 end, and the germline J gene fills in the rest. V gene TRBV13-3 combines with J gene TRBJ2-1; no definite D call. Per germline, CDR1 NNHDY and CDR2 SYVADS. Trimming stripped 1 base from V and 5 bases from J, with 10 bases between. This CDR3 comprises 14 residues. CDR3 DNA (partial): TGTGCCAGCAGTGATACCGGGAGGGATGCTGAGCAGTTC. Its protein product is CASSDTGRDAEQF. The entire CDR3 sequence reads CASSDTGRDAEQFF.

About this clone itself: All gene names here are mouse names. The read terminates 1 residue before the CDR3 end, so the remaining end is supplied by the germline J gene. This rearrangement joins TRBV31 to TRBJ1-4, with TRBD1 matching 10 bases. Germline V gene sequence: CDR1 GKSSPN, CDR2 SITVG. The J segment lost 7 bases and the V segment lost 3 bases, leaving 5 bases of the junction unmatched. CDR3 length: 14 amino acids. Partial CDR3 DNA: TGTGCCTGGAGCGACAGGGGGCGAGTCGAAAGATTATTT. Encoded protein: CAWSDRGRVERLF. The full CDR3 reads CAWSDRGRVERLFF.

For this clone: Genes and germline are mouse. The DNA ends 1 residue before the CDR3 does, and the rest of the CDR3 is filled in from the germline J gene. V usage is TRBV3 and J usage is TRBJ2-2, with 7 nucleotides matching TRBD2. V was pared by 5 bases and J by 5 bases, with 2 bases of the junction left unmatched. CDR3 length: 13 residues. CDR1 is SNHLY, CDR2 FYNGKV, per germline (reference sequence). The CDR3 here is CASSTTGTGQLYF. The part of the CDR3 DNA that was read is TGTGCCAGCAGCACGACTGGGACCGGGCAGCTCTAC.

A word on this clone: The gene names given are mouse names. The read ends 1 residue early relative to the CDR3; the germline J gene fills the gap. The V gene is TRBV13-2, the J gene TRBJ1-2, with TRBD1 identical over 8 bases. V trimming: 1 base; J trimming: 2 bases; junction bases outside the gene matches: 1. This CDR3 is 14 amino acids long. Germline loops: CDR1 NNHNN, CDR2 SYGAGS (reference sequence). The sequenced part of the CDR3 DNA is TGTGCCAGCGGTGATCACAGGGGGAACTCCGACTACACC. This gives the protein CASGDHRGNSDYT. The CDR3, in full, reads CASGDHRGNSDYTF.

In the case of this clone: The germline and genes are mouse ones. The read comes to an end 1 residue before the CDR3 does, leaving the germline J gene to fill in the end. The sample contains more than one DNA sequence encoding this CDR3. The chain uses TRBV2 and TRBJ2-3; D remains ambiguous. The CDR3 runs 15 residues. Trimming cost V 0 bases and J 0 bases, with 7 bases left between them. Germline V gene sequence: CDR1 LGHNA, CDR2 YSYQKL. CDR3 DNA, as far as it was read: TGTGCCAGCAGCCAAGAAGGAGGGAGTGCAGAAACGCTGTAT. The encoded protein is CASSQEGGSAETLY. The entire CDR3 reads CASSQEGGSAETLYF.

Comments on this clone: Mouse germline and gene names are used. The CDR3 protein is CASSRQNNQDTQYF. Incomplete CDR3 DNA: TGTGCCAGCAGCCGACAAAATAACCAAGACACCCAGTAC. The chain joins TRBV5 to TRBJ2-5; no firm D call. The CDR3 end falls 1 residue outside the read, so it is completed with the germline J gene. This CDR3 has 14 residues. Trimming took 4 bases from V and 0 from J, leaving 8 bases between them. Germline-derived CDR1 and CDR2 are LGHNA and YNLKQL (reference sequence).

Of note for this clone: Any gene name here is a mouse gene name. The CDR3 extends 1 residue past the end of the read, so its final part is completed from the germline J gene. The chain is built from TRBV31 and TRBJ1-2; tentatively, D is TRBD1 (5 bases). Germline CDR1 reads GKSSPN; CDR2 reads SITVG. This CDR3 comprises 11 residues. Between the trimmed V and J ends, which lost 7 bases and 1 base, there was a span of 7 bases. CDR3 loop: CAYDRNSDYTF. The CDR3 DNA, read in part, is TGTGCCTACGACAGAAACTCCGACTACACC.

About this clone itself: Any gene name here is a mouse gene name. The read ends 1 residue shy of where the CDR3 ends; the end is completed using the germline J gene. This chain links TRBV12-1 with TRBJ2-7; TRBD1 might be the D (5 bases). Germline values: CDR1 SGHSN, CDR2 HYEKVE. The V end was cut by 0 bases, the J end by 6 bases, with 8 bases between. The CDR3 length is 12 residues. The sequenced part of the CDR3 DNA is TGTGCCAGCTCTCTCGGCAGGGTTGAACAGTAC. As protein: CASSLGRVEQY. The CDR3 as a whole reads CASSLGRVEQYF.

This clone has more than one count but fewer than ten. Germline and genes here are mouse. Coverage ceases 1 residue before the CDR3 finishes, and the germline J gene fills in the end. The rearrangement uses TRBV29 and TRBJ2-7, with TRBD2 identical over 11 bases. The CDR3 has 16 residues. The ends lost 4 bases at V and 3 bases at J; junction bases unmatched: 8. CDR1 and CDR2 (germline): MSHET, SYDVDS. The CDR3 is CASSSSGTGGLYEQYF. CDR3 DNA (partial): TGTGCTAGCAGTTCCTCCGGGACTGGGGGCCTCTATGAACAGTAC.

On this clone itself: Germline and genes here are mouse. The read gets to within 1 residue of the CDR3 end, and the germline J gene fills in the rest. This chain connects TRBV19 to TRBJ2-5; 9 bases line up with TRBD1. Trimming cost V 4 bases and J 4 bases; bases outside gene matches: 4. The CDR3 is made up of 14 amino acids. Germline assignment: CDR1 FNHDT and CDR2 SITEND (reference sequence). The CDR3 is CASSPGTGKDTQYF. Incomplete CDR3 DNA: TGTGCCAGCAGTCCCGGGACAGGGAAAGACACCCAGTAC. Based on the CDR3 plus reference TRBV19 and TRBJ2-5, the full variable domain is GGIITQTPKFLIGQEGQKLTLKCQQNFNHDTMYWYRQDSGKGLRLIYYSITENDLQKGDLSEGYDASREKKSSFSLTVTSAQKNEMAVFLCASSPGTGKDTQYFGPGTRLLVL.

Worth noting for this clone: The gene symbols are mouse symbols. The CDR3 is cut off 1 residue early in the read; its end comes from the germline J gene. This chain connects TRBV3 to TRBJ2-3; TRBD2 aligns across 10 bases. Unmatched junction bases numbered 3, after V lost 4 bases and J lost 2 bases. The CDR3 consists of 15 residues. Germline CDR1 reads SNHLY; CDR2 reads FYNGKV (reference sequence). CDR3: CASSSLGGLAETLYF. The sequenced part of the CDR3 DNA is TGTGCCAGCAGCTCTCTGGGGGGGCTTGCAGAAACGCTGTAT. Full variable domain (missing parts from reference TRBV3 and TRBJ2-3): GPKVLQIPSHQIIDMGQMVTLNCDPVSNHLYFYWYKQILGQQMEFLVNFYNGKVMEKSKLFKDQFSVERPDGSYFTLKIQPTALEDSAVYFCASSSLGGLAETLYFGSGTRLTVL.